This T cell receptor beta chain was recorded in a study of T cell responses to AZD1222 COVID-19 vaccine. Study results and caveats: Spike-specific TCR repertoires showed rising breadth and depth after two AZD1222 doses. Spike was spanned by vaccine-associated CD4 TCRs, which were dominant at 160-218 and 743-854. The donors showed a predominance of white British ancestry and of females, with possible underestimation of clonal diversity. Close to half of all spike-specific TCRs reportedly target regions of the variants that are unmutated.

The V and J ends lost 6 bases and 2 bases, in that order; junction bases with no gene match: 4. Germline assignment: CDR1 SNHLY and CDR2 FYNNEI. The length of the CDR3 is 15 residues. TCRdb keeps only in-frame clones here, not all; method: immunoSEQ multiplex PCR. In the table there are 130,000 or so clones, about nine tenths of which are singletons. Regarding this clone: Its antigen is as yet unknown.

The input for sequencing was peripheral blood, taken on day 0 of AZD1222 vaccination. This chain joins TRBV2 and TRBJ2-1; 10 bases fit TRBD2. This TCR derives from an adult in good health. CDR3 region: CASSLAGAPYNEQFF. CDR3 sequence (DNA): TGTGCCAGCAGCCTAGCGGGGGCCCCCTACAATGAGCAGTTCTTC.